Below are 8 T cell receptor beta chains sequenced from a single sample in a study of human T cells and chemical hapten exposure. Time point noted: patch test 1, 2 weeks after DPC sensitization. Treatment of the sample: therapeutic diphenylcyclopropenone sensitization with weekly scalp DPC. Each CDR3 protein is one row after TCRdb ran MiXCR on the RACE reads. The data hold around 340,000 distinct CDR3 sequences, with about 7% observed a single time. Specimen: whole blood, collected in connection with sensitization to the hapten diphenylcyclopropenone (DPC). These TCRs come from a woman between 18 and 30 years old with alopecia areata. Some clones in this sample may be carry-over from other donors' samples.

This clonotype occurred a few times. The rearrangement links TRBV5-1 to TRBJ1-1; 7 positions agree with TRBD1. This CDR3 has 15 residues. Trimming at V came to 7 bases and at J to 0 bases, leaving 9 bases not matched to a gene. Per the germline V gene, CDR1 is SGHRS and CDR2 is YFSETQ. CDR3 amino acids: CASRVLTGMNTEAFF. As DNA, the CDR3 is TGCGCCAGCCGAGTTTTGACAGGGATGAACACTGAAGCTTTCTTT. Full variable domain (outside the CDR3, taken from reference TRBV5-1 and TRBJ1-1): KAGVTQTPRYLIKTRGQQVTLSCSPISGHRSVSWYQQTPGQGLQFLFEYFSETQRNKGNFPGRFSGRQFSNSRSEMNVSTLELGDSALYLCASRVLTGMNTEAFFGQGTRLTVV.

This clonotype showed up just a few times. V gene TRBV7-2 combines with J gene TRBJ1-3; D gene uncertain. This CDR3 has 16 residues. V lost 0 bases to trimming and J lost 0 bases, with 9 bases between them. CDR1 is SGHTA and CDR2 is FQGNSA in the germline V gene. The CDR3 protein is CASSLAPGPSGNTIYF. CDR3 bases: TGTGCCAGCAGCTTAGCGCCGGGCCCCTCTGGAAACACCATATATTTT.

The V gene is TRBV6-5, the J gene TRBJ2-7; TRBD1 aligns across 7 bases. CDR1 MNHEY and CDR2 SVGAGI come from the germline V gene. After removal of 0 bases from V and 5 bases from J, the junction contained 10 bases not matched to a gene. This CDR3 has 16 residues. CDR3 residues: CASSYSRLDRGHEQYF. The CDR3 DNA follows: TGTGCCAGCAGTTACTCTAGACTTGATAGGGGGCACGAGCAGTACTTC.

V and J are TRBV4-1 and TRBJ1-2; D perhaps matches TRBD1 (6 bases). V was pared by 8 bases and J by 4 bases, with 17 bases between. This CDR3 is built from 14 residues. Germline V gene data show CDR1 as MGHRA and CDR2 as YSYEKL. The CDR3 loop is CASGSFLGAYGYTF. The CDR3, as DNA: TGCGCCAGCGGCTCCTTCCTGGGGGCCTATGGCTACACCTTC.

In its sample, this clonotype was seen a few times. The chain employs TRBV3-1 and TRBJ1-6; 9 bases are a match to TRBD1. The germline CDR1 and CDR2 sequences are LGHDT and YNNKEL (reference sequence). The CDR3 contains 15 residues. V was pared by 5 bases and J by 8 bases, with 7 bases of the junction left unmatched. The CDR3 loop reads CASSSSGQGYSPLHF. The CDR3 nucleotides read TGTGCCAGCAGCTCCTCCGGACAGGGGTATTCACCCCTCCACTTT.

This rearrangement joins TRBV7-2 to TRBJ2-3; a weak D match, TRBD2 (5 bases). The germline V gene encodes CDR1 SGHTA and CDR2 FQGNSA. With 2 bases removed from V and 3 bases from J, the gap between germline ends came to 15 bases. The CDR3 is 16 amino acids. The CDR3 protein is CASSLTGRGSTDTQYF. The CDR3 DNA sequence: TGTGCCAGCAGCTTAACGGGCCGGGGTTCGACAGATACGCAGTATTTT.

Many counts were recorded for this clonotype. The chain uses TRBV7-9 and TRBJ1-2; TRBD1 might be the D (5 bases). Trimming took off 5 bases at V and 2 bases at J, with 15 bases between the two ends. Germline CDR1 SEHNR, CDR2 FQNEAQ (reference sequence). The CDR3 has 15 amino acids. The CDR3 is CASSILGPRNYGYTF. CDR3 nucleotide sequence: TGTGCCAGCAGCATCCTGGGGCCTAGGAACTATGGCTACACCTTC. The full variable domain, in which reference TRBV7-9 and TRBJ1-2 provide the parts outside the CDR3, is DTGVSQNPRHKITKRGQNVTFRCDPISEHNRLYWYRQTLGQGPEFLTYFQNEAQLEKSRLLSDRFSAERPKGSFSTLEIQRTEQGDSAMYLCASSILGPRNYGYTFGSGTRLTVV.

The chain recombines TRBV6-2 or TRBV6-3 with TRBJ1-2; tentative D call: TRBD1 (5 bases). Germline values: CDR1 MNHEY, CDR2 SVGEGT. This CDR3 region has 14 residues. Trimming took 2 bases from V and 7 from J, leaving 14 bases between them. The CDR3 nucleotides are TGTGCCAGCAGTTACAGGGGCAGGCGGTTTGGCTACACCTTC. This translates into CASSYRGRRFGYTF.